This TCR beta chain was captured by sequencing in a study of blood T cell repertoires in COVID-19. Across the whole study: T cells, B-cell-depleted T cells, or PBMCs supplied cDNA or gDNA.

Original data processing: Estimation of nucleated cell counts was performed using reference gene primer amplification. The method was immunoSEQ multiplex PCR; TCRdb's version includes in-frame clones alone and lacks a portion of them. That table furnishes V, J and clone size, whereas the DNA furnished D and trimming. The table shows roughly 110,000 clones, with 81% occurring only once. The sequence derives from a man in his forties or fifties with acute or convalescent COVID-19. The sample comprised peripheral blood.

The CDR3 loop reads CASRPSRQGWTDTQYF. CDR3 DNA sequence: TGTGCCAGCAGGCCTTCTCGACAGGGTTGGACAGATACGCAGTATTTT. This chain uses TRBV6-6 with TRBJ2-3; TRBD1 matches at 7 bases. V shed 6 bases, J shed 3 bases, and the junction held 12 bases outside the gene matches. Germline lookup yields CDR1 MNHNY and CDR2 SVGAGI (reference sequence). The length of the CDR3 is 16 residues.